This TCR beta chain is drawn from a study of read filtering for tumor transcriptome and immune sequencing. Background on the study: Mean patient age was approximately 66 years, range about 47 to 90; around 16 male, 12 to 15 female. Per sample, TCR-region reads ranged about 4 to 11 million by IR-seq, roughly 80 to 1,300 by RNA-seq.

Study observations and caveats: Dropping single-read clonotypes raised IR-seq and RNA-seq shared-clonotype correlation.

From 350 to 500 ng of RNA, a library with molecular barcoded alpha/delta and beta/gamma adaptors was made. TCRdb processed the reads anew with MiXCR; each CDR3 protein has one entry. The sample holds about 39,000 distinct CDR3 sequences, 14% seen once. For this clonotype: Its antigen remains unidentified.

V was clipped by 6 bases and J by 2 bases, with 3 bases between them. CDR1 and CDR2 from the germline V gene are ENHRY and SYGVKD. The CDR3 consists of 11 residues. Bone marrow was sampled from every patient at the time of active disease. Sequencing was done on a sample of a population of CD138-negative cells sorted from bone marrow. The V and J genes are TRBV10-3 and TRBJ2-3, with D uncertain. The source is a donor aged 40 or over with multiple myeloma. The CDR3 DNA sequence: TGTGCCATCAGAGACACAGATACGCAGTATTTT. Translating gives CAIRDTDTQYF.